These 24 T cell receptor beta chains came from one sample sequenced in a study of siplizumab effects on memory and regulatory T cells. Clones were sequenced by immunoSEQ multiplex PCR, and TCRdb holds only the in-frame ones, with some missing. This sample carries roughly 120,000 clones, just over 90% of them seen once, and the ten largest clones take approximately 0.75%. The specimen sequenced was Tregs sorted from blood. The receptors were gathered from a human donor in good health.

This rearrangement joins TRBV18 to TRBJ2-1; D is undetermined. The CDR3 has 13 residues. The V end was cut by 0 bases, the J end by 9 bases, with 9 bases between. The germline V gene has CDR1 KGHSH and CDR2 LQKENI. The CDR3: CASSPPSVSEQFF. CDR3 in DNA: TGTGCCAGCTCACCACCGTCGGTGAGTGAGCAGTTCTTC. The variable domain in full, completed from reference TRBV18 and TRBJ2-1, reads NAGVMQNPRHLVRRRGQEARLRCSPMKGHSHVYWYRQLPEEGLKFMVYLQKENIIDESGMPKERFSAEFPKEGPSILRIQQVVRGDSAAYFCASSPPSVSEQFFGPGTRLTVL.

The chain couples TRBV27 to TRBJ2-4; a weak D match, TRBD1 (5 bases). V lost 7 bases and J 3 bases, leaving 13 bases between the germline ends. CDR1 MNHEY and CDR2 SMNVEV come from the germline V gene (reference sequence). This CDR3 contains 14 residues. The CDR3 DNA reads TGTGCCAGCATGGGGCCATTCGGCAAAAACATTCAGTACTTC. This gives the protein CASMGPFGKNIQYF.

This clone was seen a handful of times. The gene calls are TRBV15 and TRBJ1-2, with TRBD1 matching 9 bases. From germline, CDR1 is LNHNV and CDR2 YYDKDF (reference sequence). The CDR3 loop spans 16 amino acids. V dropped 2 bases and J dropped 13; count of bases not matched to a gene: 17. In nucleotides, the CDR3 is TGTGCCACCAGCAGACAGACGAATCCCGGGACAGGGTGGCTCACCTTC. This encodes CATSRQTNPGTGWLTF.

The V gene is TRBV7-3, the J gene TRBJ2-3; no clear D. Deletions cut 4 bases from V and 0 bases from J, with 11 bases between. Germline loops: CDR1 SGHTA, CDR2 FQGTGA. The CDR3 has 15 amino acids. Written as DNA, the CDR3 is TGTGCCAGCAGCTCCGCTGGCGGTAGCACAGATACGCAGTATTTT. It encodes CASSSAGGSTDTQYF.

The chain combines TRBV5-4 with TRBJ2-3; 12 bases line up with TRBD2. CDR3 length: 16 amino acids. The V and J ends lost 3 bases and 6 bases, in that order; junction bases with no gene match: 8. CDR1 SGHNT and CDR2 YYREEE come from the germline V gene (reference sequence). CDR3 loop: CASSSTSGRIVDTQYF. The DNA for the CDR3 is TGTGCCAGCAGCTCCACTAGCGGGAGGATTGTCGATACGCAGTATTTT.

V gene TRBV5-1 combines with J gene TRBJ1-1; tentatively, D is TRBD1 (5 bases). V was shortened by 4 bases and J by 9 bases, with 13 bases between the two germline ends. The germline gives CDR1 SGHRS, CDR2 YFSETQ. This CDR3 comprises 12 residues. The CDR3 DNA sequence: TGCGCCAGCAGCGCAATCCGGGACCAAGCTTTCTTT. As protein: CASSAIRDQAFF. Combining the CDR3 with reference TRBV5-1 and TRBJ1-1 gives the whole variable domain KAGVTQTPRYLIKTRGQQVTLSCSPISGHRSVSWYQQTPGQGLQFLFEYFSETQRNKGNFPGRFSGRQFSNSRSEMNVSTLELGDSALYLCASSAIRDQAFFGQGTRLTVV.

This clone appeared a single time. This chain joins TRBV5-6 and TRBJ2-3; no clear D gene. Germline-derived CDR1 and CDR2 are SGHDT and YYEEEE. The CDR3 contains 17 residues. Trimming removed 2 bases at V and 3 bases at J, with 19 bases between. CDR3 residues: CASSFGFGLVQTDTQYF. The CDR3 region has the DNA TGTGCCAGCAGCTTTGGATTTGGTCTGGTCCAAACAGATACGCAGTATTTT. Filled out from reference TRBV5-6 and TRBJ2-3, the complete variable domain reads DAGVTQSPTHLIKTRGQQVTLRCSPKSGHDTVSWYQQALGQGPQFIFQYYEEEERQRGNFPDRFSGHQFPNYSSELNVNALLLGDSALYLCASSFGFGLVQTDTQYFGPGTRLTVL.

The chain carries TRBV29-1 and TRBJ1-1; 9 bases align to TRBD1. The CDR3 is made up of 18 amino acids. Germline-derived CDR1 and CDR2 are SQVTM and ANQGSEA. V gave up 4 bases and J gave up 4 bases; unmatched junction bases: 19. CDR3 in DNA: TGCAGCGTTGGGGAATGGCGGGGACAGGGTAAAAGAAGCACTGAAGCTTTCTTT. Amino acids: CSVGEWRGQGKRSTEAFF.

The CDR3 DNA follows: TGTGCCAGCAGCGGGACGGTGGACAACACTGAAGCTTTCTTT. Translating gives CASSGTVDNTEAFF. The J gene is TRBJ1-1, the V gene TRBV9, with unresolved D. Trimming shortened V by 3 bases and J by 2 bases, and 11 bases separated the two germline ends. Germline CDR1 and CDR2: SGDLS and YYNGEE. This CDR3 spans 14 amino acids.

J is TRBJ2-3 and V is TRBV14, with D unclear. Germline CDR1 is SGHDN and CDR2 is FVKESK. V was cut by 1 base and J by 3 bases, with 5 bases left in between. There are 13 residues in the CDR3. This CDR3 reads CASSQVGTDTQYF. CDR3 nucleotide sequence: TGTGCCAGCAGCCAAGTAGGAACAGATACGCAGTATTTT.

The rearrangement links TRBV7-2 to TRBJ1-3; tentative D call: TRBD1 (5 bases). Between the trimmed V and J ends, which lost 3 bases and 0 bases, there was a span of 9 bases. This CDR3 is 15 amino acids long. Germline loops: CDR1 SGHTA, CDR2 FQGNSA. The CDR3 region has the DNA TGTGCCAGCAGCTTTCAGGGCAGCTCTGGAAACACCATATATTTT. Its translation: CASSFQGSSGNTIYF. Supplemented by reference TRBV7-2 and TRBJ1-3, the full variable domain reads GAGVSQSPSNKVTEKGKDVELRCDPISGHTALYWYRQSLGQGLEFLIYFQGNSAPDKSGLPSDRFSAERTGGSVSTLTIQRTQQEDSAVYLCASSFQGSSGNTIYFGEGSWLTVV.

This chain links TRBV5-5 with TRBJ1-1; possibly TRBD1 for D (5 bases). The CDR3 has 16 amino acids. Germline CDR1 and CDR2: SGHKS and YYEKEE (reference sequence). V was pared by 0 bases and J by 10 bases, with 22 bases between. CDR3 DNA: TGTGCCAGCAGCTTGGCCGCAGGGAGTCTTCGATTGGTAGCTTTCTTT. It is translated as CASSLAAGSLRLVAFF.

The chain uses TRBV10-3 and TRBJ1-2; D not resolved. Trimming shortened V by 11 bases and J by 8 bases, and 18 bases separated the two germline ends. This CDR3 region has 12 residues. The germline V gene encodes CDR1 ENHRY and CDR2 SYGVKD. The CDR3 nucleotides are TGTGCCGTCTTGACGCGGGCTGGAGGCTACACCTTC. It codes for CAVLTRAGGYTF.

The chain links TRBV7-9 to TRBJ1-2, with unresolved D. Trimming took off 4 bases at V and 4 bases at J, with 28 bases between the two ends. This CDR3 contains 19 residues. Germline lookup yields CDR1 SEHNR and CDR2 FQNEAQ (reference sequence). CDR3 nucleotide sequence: TGTGCCAGCAGCTCCCGAAATTTCACCAACCCAACCGTGGGCTATGGCTACACCTTC. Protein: CASSSRNFTNPTVGYGYTF.

CDR3 coding DNA: TGTGCCAGTAGTATACAAGGAGGGTCCCTGGGGCGCAACGAGCAGTACTTC. Encoded protein: CASSIQGGSLGRNEQYF. V and J are TRBV19 and TRBJ2-7; D may be TRBD2 (6 bases). Germline V gene sequence: CDR1 LNHDA, CDR2 SQIVND (reference sequence). V shed 2 bases and J shed 5 bases, with 22 bases lying between them. The CDR3 is 17 amino acids.

The CDR3 nucleotides read TGTGCCTGGAGTCTGATAGCGGGAGGCCCAGATACGCAGTATTTT. Translated: CAWSLIAGGPDTQYF. This sequence joins TRBV30 and TRBJ2-3, with TRBD2 identical over 10 bases. This CDR3 comprises 15 residues. Per the germline V gene, CDR1 is GTSNPN and CDR2 is SVGIG (reference sequence). The J segment lost 4 bases and the V segment lost 2 bases, leaving 6 bases of the junction unmatched.

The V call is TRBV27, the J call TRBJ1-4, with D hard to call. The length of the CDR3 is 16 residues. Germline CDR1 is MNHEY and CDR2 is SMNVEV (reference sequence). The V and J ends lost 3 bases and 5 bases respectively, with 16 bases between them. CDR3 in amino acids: CASSFLGGRYNEKLFF. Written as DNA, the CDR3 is TGTGCCAGCAGTTTTTTAGGTGGCAGATACAATGAAAAACTGTTTTTT.

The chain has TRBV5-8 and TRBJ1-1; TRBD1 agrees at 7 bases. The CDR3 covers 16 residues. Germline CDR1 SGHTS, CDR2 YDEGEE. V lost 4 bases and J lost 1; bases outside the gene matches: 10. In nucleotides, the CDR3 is TGTGCCAGCAGCCCCAGACAGGGAAGGGGGAACACTGAAGCTTTCTTT. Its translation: CASSPRQGRGNTEAFF.

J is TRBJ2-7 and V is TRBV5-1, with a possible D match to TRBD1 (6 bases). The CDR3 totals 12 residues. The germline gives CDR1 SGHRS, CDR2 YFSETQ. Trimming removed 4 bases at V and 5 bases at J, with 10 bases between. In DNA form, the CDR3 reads TGCGCCAGCAGCCTGGACAGCCACGAGCAGTACTTC. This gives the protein CASSLDSHEQYF.

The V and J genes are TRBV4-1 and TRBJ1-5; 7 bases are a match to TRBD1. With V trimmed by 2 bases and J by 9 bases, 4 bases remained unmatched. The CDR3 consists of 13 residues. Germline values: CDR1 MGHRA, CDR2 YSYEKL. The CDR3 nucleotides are TGCGCCAGCAGCCAAAGACAGGGCCCGCCCCAGCATTTT. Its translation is CASSQRQGPPQHF.

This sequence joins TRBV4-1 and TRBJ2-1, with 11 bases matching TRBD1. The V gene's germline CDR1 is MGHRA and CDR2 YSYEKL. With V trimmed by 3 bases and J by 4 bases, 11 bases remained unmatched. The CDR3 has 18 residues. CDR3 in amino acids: CASSQGQGVPLIYNEQFF. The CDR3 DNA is TGCGCCAGCAGCCAGGGACAGGGGGTTCCCTTAATTTACAATGAGCAGTTCTTC.

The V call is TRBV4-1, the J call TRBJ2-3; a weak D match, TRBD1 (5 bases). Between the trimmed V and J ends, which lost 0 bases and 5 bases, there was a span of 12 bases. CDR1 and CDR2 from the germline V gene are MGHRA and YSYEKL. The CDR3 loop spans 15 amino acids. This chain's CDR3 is CASSQDWAGLDTQYF. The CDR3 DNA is TGCGCCAGCAGCCAAGATTGGGCAGGGTTAGATACGCAGTATTTT.

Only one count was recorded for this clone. The CDR3 region has the DNA TGTGCCAGCAGTCCGACAGGCCCTAGCTCCTACGAGCAGTACTTC. Protein product: CASSPTGPSSYEQYF. The genes are TRBV6-5 and TRBJ2-7, with D possibly being TRBD1 (6 bases). Per the germline V gene, CDR1 is MNHEY and CDR2 is SVGAGI. There are 15 residues in the CDR3. Trimming left V 5 bases short and J 0 bases short, with 14 bases between.

The CDR3 nucleotides are TGTGCCAGCAGTGAACTACAGGGGACTAACACTGAAGCTTTCTTT. It is translated as CASSELQGTNTEAFF. The rearrangement uses TRBV25-1 and TRBJ1-1; 7 positions match TRBD1. This CDR3 has 15 amino acids. The V gene's germline CDR1 is MGHDK and CDR2 SYGVNS. Trimming removed 2 bases from V and 2 bases from J; junction bases left unmatched: 5.